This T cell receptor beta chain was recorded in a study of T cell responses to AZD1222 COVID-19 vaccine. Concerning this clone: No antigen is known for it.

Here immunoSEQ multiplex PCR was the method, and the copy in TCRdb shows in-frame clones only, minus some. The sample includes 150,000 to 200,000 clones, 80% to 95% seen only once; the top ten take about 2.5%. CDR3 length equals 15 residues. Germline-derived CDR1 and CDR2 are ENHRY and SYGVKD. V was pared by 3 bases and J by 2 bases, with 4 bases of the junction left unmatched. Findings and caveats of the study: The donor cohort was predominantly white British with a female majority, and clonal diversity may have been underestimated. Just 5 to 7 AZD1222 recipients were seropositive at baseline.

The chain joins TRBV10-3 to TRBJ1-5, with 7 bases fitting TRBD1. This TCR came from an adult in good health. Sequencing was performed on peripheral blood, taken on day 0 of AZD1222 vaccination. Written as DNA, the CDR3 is TGTGCCATCAGTGACCGAGGGGGCGGCAATCAGCCCCAGCATTTT. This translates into CAISDRGGGNQPQHF.